This TCR beta chain is from a study of T cells in Graves' hyperthyroidism and ophthalmopathy. Study overall: Blood was drawn when the patient was first diagnosed and still untreated. Study conclusions and caveats: A model of 13 V-J features distinguished ophthalmopathy from stable hyperthyroidism. Blood also showed most of the thyroid clonotypes that were expanded above 0.001. Before onset, ophthalmopathy was predicted by the model a median roughly six months earlier.

Trimming cost V 6 bases and J 6 bases; bases outside gene matches: 10. Looked up from germline, CDR1 is SGHAT and CDR2 is FQNNGV. CDR3 length equals 14 residues. This clonotype was observed many times. The antigen remains undetermined. Authors of the study amplified TCR beta CDR3 regions from RNA transcripts. The HTBI primer set was used in a first-round RT-PCR of the TCR CDR3. TCRdb reprocessed the multiplex PCR reads with MiXCR, giving one entry per CDR3 protein. The table records a few hundred thousand distinct CDR3 sequences, about a fifth of them present only once. The chain couples TRBV11-2 to TRBJ2-7; TRBD1 matches 8 bases. The sample consisted of blood. This TCR was recovered from a young man with Graves' hyperthyroidism. The DNA for the CDR3 is TGTGCCAGCAGACAAACAGGGGGATCGGGCGAGCAGTACTTC. Protein sequence: CASRQTGGSGEQYF.